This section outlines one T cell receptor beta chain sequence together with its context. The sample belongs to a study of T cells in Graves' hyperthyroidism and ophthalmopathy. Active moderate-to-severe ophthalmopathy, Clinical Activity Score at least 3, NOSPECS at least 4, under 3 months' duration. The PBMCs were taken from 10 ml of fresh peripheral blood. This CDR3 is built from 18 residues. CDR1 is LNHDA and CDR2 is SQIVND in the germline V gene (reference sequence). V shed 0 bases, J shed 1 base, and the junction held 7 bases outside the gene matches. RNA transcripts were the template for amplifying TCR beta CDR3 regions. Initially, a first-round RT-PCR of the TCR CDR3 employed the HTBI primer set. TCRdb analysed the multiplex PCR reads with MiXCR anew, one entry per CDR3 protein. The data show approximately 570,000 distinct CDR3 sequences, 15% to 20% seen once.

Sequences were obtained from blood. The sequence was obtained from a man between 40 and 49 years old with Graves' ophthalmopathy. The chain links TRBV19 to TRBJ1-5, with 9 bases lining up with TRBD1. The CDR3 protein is CASSIDRGQGVSNQPQHF. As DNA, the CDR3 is TGTGCCAGTAGTATAGACCGGGGACAGGGCGTAAGCAATCAGCCCCAGCATTTT.